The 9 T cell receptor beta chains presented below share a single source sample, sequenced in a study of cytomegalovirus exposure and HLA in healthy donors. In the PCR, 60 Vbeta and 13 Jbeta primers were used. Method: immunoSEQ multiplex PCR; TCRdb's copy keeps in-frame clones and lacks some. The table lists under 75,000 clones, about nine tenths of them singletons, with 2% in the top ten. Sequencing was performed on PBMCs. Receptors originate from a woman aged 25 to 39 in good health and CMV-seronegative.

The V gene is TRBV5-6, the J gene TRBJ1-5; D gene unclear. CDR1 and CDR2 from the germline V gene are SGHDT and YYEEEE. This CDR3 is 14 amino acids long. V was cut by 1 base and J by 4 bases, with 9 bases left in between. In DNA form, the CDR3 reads TGTGCCAGCAGCTTGTCGGTCGGGAATCAGCCCCAGCATTTT. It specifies CASSLSVGNQPQHF.

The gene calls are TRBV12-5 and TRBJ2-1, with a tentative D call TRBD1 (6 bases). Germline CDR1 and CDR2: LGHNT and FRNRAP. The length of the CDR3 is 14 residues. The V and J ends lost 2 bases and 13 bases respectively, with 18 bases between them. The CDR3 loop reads CASGLPTGSSPQFF. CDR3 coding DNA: TGTGCTAGTGGTTTGCCCACAGGGTCAAGCCCACAGTTCTTC.

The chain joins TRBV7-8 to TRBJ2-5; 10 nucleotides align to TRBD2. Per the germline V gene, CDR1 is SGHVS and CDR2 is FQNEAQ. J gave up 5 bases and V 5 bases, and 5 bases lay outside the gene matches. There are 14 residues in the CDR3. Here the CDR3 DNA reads TGTGCCAGCAGCAACCTAGCGGGAGTCGAGACCCAGTACTTC. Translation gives CASSNLAGVETQYF.

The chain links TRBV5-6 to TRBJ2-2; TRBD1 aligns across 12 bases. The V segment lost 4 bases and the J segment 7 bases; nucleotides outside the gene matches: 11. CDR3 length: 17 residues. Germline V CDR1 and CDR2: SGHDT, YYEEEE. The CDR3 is CASSNRDRGLMNGELFF. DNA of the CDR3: TGTGCCAGCAGCAACCGGGACAGGGGGCTTATGAACGGGGAGCTGTTTTTT.

The CDR3 is CASRTGVSTDTQYF. The CDR3 region has the DNA TGTGCCAGTAGGACGGGGGTGAGCACAGATACGCAGTATTTT. This chain joins TRBV19 and TRBJ2-3; the D gene is possibly TRBD2 (6 bases). Per germline, CDR1 LNHDA and CDR2 SQIVND (reference sequence). The CDR3 spans 14 residues. The V end was cut by 6 bases, the J end by 0 bases, with 10 bases between.

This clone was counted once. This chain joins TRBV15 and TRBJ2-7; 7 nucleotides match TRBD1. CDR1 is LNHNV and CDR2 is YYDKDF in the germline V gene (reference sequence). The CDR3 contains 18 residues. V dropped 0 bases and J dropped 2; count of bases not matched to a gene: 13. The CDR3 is CATSRDLQGPDRAYEQYF. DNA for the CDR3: TGTGCCACCAGCAGAGATCTCCAGGGGCCCGACAGGGCCTACGAGCAGTACTTC.

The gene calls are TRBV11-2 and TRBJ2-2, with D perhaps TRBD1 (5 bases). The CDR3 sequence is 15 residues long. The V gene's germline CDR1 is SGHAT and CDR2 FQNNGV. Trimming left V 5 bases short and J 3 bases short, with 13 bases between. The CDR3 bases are TGTGCCAGCAGCCCAAGGGGCTACGACACCGGGGAGCTGTTTTTT. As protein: CASSPRGYDTGELFF.

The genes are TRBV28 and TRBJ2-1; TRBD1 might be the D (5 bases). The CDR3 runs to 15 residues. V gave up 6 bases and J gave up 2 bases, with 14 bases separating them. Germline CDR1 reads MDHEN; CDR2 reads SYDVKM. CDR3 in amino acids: CASRGPRVAYNEQFF. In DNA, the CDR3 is TGTGCCAGCAGGGGTCCCAGGGTTGCCTACAATGAGCAGTTCTTC.

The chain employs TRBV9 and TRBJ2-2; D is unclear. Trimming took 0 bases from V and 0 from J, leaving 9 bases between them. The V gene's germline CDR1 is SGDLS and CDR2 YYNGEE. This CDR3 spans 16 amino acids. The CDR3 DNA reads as TGTGCCAGCAGCGTAGCTAGTACCGCGAACACCGGGGAGCTGTTTTTT. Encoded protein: CASSVASTANTGELFF.